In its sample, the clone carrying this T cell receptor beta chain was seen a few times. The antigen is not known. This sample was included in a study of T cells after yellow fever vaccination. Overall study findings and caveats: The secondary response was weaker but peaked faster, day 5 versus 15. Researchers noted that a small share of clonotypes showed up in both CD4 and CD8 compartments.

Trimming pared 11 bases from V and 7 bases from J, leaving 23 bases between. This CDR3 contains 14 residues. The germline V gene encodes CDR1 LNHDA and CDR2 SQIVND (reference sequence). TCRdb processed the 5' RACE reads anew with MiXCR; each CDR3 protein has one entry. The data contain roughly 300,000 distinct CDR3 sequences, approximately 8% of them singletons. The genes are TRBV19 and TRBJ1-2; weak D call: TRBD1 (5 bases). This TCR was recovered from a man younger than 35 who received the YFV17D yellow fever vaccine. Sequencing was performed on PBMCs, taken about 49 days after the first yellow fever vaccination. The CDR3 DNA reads TGTGCCGGCCCGCCGCCAGCACCTGGGGGTGGCTACACCTTC. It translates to CAGPPPAPGGGYTF.